These T cell receptor beta chains were read from a single sample in a study of response to subunit inactivated influenza vaccine. TCRdb re-derived calls from the RT-PCR reads in MiXCR, one entry per CDR3 protein. The sample records around 480,000 distinct CDR3 sequences, approximately 15% being singletons. The sample consisted of CD4+ T cells sorted from PBMCs, taken about 24 months after vaccination. The receptors shown here come from a man in his fifties or sixties who received an inactivated influenza vaccine. Each CDR3 is given with its conserved first and last residue. Each record gives: J gene, V gene, D gene, CDR3 length, clone size, CDR3 protein, CDR3 DNA. The D gene is left open where the match is weak. The listing skips clone size in some rows; elsewhere it reads once, few, many or a size class.

>TRBJ1-2|TRBV12-3/TRBV12-4|-|13|few
CASTGSTNYGYTF
TGTGCCAGCACGGGCAGTACGAACTATGGCTACACCTTC
>TRBJ1-1|TRBV12-3/TRBV12-4|-|12|few
CASSLLKGDPFF
TGTGCCAGCAGTTTACTTAAAGGGGATCCTTTCTTT
>TRBJ2-1|TRBV20-1|TRBD1|15|-
CSARGWTGVYNEQFF
TGCAGTGCTAGAGGTTGGACAGGGGTTTACAATGAGCAGTTCTTC
>TRBJ1-4|TRBV7-2|-|13|few
CASSPKTNEKLFF
TGTGCCAGCAGCCCTAAAACTAATGAAAAACTGTTTTTT
>TRBJ2-5|TRBV18|-|12|many
CASSQAGETQYF
TGTGCCAGCTCCCAGGCAGGAGAGACCCAGTACTTC
>TRBJ2-1|TRBV7-3|TRBD2|16|few
CASSRGGEWGYNEQFF
TGTGCCAGCAGCCGCGGGGGGGAGTGGGGGTACAATGAGCAGTTCTTC
>TRBJ2-7|TRBV20-1|-|13|few
CSARRTYRDEQYF
TGCAGTGCCCGACGGACATACCGGGACGAGCAGTACTTC
>TRBJ2-7|TRBV7-2|-|13|-
CASSLGRIYEQYF
TGTGCCAGCAGCTTAGGGCGGATCTACGAGCAGTACTTC
>TRBJ2-7|TRBV5-1|TRBD1|15|-
CASSLLQGGPNEQYF
TGCGCCAGCAGCTTGCTACAGGGGGGCCCAAACGAGCAGTACTTC
>TRBJ2-3|TRBV12-3/TRBV12-4|-|16|few
CASSLARGIHTDTQYF
TGTGCCAGCAGTTTGGCACGTGGTATCCACACAGATACGCAGTATTTT
>TRBJ2-7|TRBV4-1|-|16|few
CASSPHPAPGSYEQYF
TGCGCCAGCAGCCCCCACCCAGCTCCTGGTTCCTACGAGCAGTACTTC
>TRBJ1-3|TRBV3-1|TRBD1|15|few
CASSQGGQSGNTIYF
TGTGCCAGCAGCCAGGGGGGACAGTCTGGAAACACCATATATTTT
>TRBJ2-5|TRBV10-3|-|14|-
CAISESSGQETQYF
TGTGCCATCAGTGAGTCTTCGGGGCAAGAGACCCAGTACTTC
>TRBJ2-7|TRBV3-1|-|13|few
CASSHRAGREQYF
TGTGCCAGCAGCCACCGGGCAGGGAGGGAGCAGTACTTC
>TRBJ1-3|TRBV6-5|-|13|-
CASSSNRRNTIYF
TGTGCCAGCAGTTCTAACAGGAGAAACACCATATATTTT
>TRBJ2-7|TRBV20-1|-|15|few
CSAQPPSGWSSEQYF
TGCAGTGCCCAACCCCCCAGCGGGTGGTCGAGCGAGCAGTACTTC
>TRBJ2-5|TRBV25-1|-|14|-
CASRQGLRGETQYF
TGTGCCAGCAGGCAGGGGTTACGGGGAGAGACCCAGTACTTC
>TRBJ2-1|TRBV28|-|15|few
CASSGGGSSYNEQFF
TGTGCCAGCAGTGGGGGCGGGAGCTCCTACAATGAGCAGTTCTTC
>TRBJ1-3|TRBV11-2|TRBD1|16|-
CASSSRDRGPGNTIYF
TGTGCCAGCAGCTCCCGGGACAGGGGACCTGGAAACACCATATATTTT
>TRBJ2-1|TRBV20-1|TRBD2|15|once
CSAVNSGSNIDEQFF
TGCAGTGCTGTAAATAGCGGGAGTAATATTGATGAGCAGTTCTTC
>TRBJ1-4|TRBV28|-|16|few
CASSRIRSATNEKLFF
TGTGCCAGCAGCCGGATCAGGAGCGCAACTAATGAAAAACTGTTTTTT
>TRBJ2-7|TRBV4-2|-|14|-
CASSQTGVGYEQYF
TGTGCCAGCAGCCAAACGGGAGTTGGCTACGAGCAGTACTTC
>TRBJ1-2|TRBV12-3/TRBV12-4|TRBD1|14|-
CASRSTGHLYGYTF
TGTGCCAGCAGATCGACAGGGCACCTCTATGGCTACACCTTC
>TRBJ2-1|TRBV10-3|TRBD1|15|-
CAINGGTGGRNEQFF
TGTGCCATCAACGGGGGGACAGGGGGCCGGAATGAGCAGTTCTTC
>TRBJ2-2|TRBV10-3|TRBD1|13|-
CAISRDRDGELFF
TGTGCCATCAGTCGGGACAGGGATGGGGAGCTGTTTTTT
>TRBJ1-3|TRBV10-3|-|13|-
CAISPPSGNTIYF
TGTGCCATCTCCCCCCCCTCTGGAAACACCATATATTTT
>TRBJ2-7|TRBV19|-|15|-
CASSIAGLPTYEQYF
TGTGCCAGTAGTATAGCAGGACTACCAACCTACGAGCAGTACTTC
>TRBJ2-5|TRBV20-1|-|11|few
CSAGAVETQYF
TGCAGTGCAGGAGCGGTGGAGACCCAGTACTTC